This entry concerns a single T cell receptor (beta chain). Antigen specificity is unknown. These data come from a study of T cells after yellow fever vaccination. V lost 4 bases and J 5 bases, leaving 11 bases between the germline ends. The CDR3 sequence is 13 residues long. Germline V gene sequence: CDR1 LNHDA, CDR2 SQIVND (reference sequence). One entry per CDR3 protein results from TCRdb running MiXCR on the 5' RACE reads. Of 300,000 to 400,000 distinct CDR3 sequences detected, over 8% appear once; the ten largest clones hold approximately 19%. Findings and caveats of the study: Peaking on day 5 versus 15, the secondary response was faster but weaker.

Sample: PBMCs, taken on the day of the first yellow fever vaccination. The source is a man aged 18 to 29 who received the YFV17D yellow fever vaccine. The chain combines TRBV19 with TRBJ1-2; D is possibly TRBD1 (6 bases). CDR3 sequence (DNA): TGTGCCAGTAGTAACAGGGAAGAATATGGCTACACCTTC. This codes for CASSNREEYGYTF.